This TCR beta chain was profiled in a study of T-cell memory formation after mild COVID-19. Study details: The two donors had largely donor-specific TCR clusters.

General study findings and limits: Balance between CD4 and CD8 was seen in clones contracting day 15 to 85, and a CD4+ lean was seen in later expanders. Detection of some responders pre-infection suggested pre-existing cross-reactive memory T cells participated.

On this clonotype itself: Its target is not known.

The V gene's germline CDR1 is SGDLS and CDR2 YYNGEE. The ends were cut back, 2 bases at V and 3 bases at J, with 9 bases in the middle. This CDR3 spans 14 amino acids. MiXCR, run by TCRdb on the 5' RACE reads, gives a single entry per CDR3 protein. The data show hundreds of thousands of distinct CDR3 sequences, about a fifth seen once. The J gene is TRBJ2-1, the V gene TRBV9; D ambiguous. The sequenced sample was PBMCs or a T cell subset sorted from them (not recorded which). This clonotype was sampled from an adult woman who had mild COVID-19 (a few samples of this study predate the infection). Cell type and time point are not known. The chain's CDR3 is CASSVGPSYNEQFF. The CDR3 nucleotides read TGTGCCAGCAGCGTCGGTCCCAGCTACAATGAGCAGTTCTTC.